These T cell receptor beta chains were read from a single sample in a study of Ad26.COV2.S vaccination and SARS-CoV-2 variants. Sequencing was performed with immunoSEQ multiplex PCR; in TCRdb, only in-frame clones are kept and a portion is missing. The data contain about 180,000 clones, about 83% of them singletons. Here the sequenced sample was peripheral blood, taken after recovery from COVID-19. These receptors were taken from a human donor who had recovered from COVID-19. Each CDR3 is given with its conserved first and last residue. D genes are given only for firm matches. Size is omitted from some rows. Given values are once, few, many or a class for expanded clones.

J gene,D gene,V gene,clone size,CDR3 protein,CDR3 DNA
TRBJ1-2,.,TRBV7-9,.,CASSLERGRGYTF,TGTGCCAGCAGCTTAGAGCGGGGCCGGGGCTACACCTTC
TRBJ2-7,TRBD2,TRBV7-9,.,CASGKREASFNEQYF,TGTGCCAGCGGGAAGCGGGAGGCCTCATTCAACGAGCAGTACTTC
TRBJ1-2,.,TRBV2,.,CASSEDPQGTYYGYTF,TGTGCCAGCAGTGAAGATCCCCAGGGGACATACTATGGCTACACCTTC
TRBJ1-2,TRBD1,TRBV13,.,CASTWTGGSYGYTF,TGTGCCAGTACCTGGACAGGGGGCTCCTATGGCTACACCTTC
TRBJ2-1,TRBD2,TRBV9,.,CASSRLAGATYNEQFF,TGTGCCAGCAGCCGACTAGCGGGGGCTACCTACAATGAGCAGTTCTTC
TRBJ2-7,TRBD1,TRBV5-4,.,CASSLNPKGQVLPEQYF,TGTGCCAGCAGCTTGAATCCGAAGGGACAGGTATTACCCGAGCAGTACTTC
TRBJ2-7,.,TRBV5-6,few,CASSPRTAYPYEQYF,TGTGCCAGCAGCCCCAGGACAGCGTATCCCTACGAGCAGTACTTC
TRBJ2-2,TRBD2,TRBV19,once,CASSTSGRGLGELFF,TGTGCCAGTAGTACCAGCGGGAGGGGGTTAGGGGAGCTGTTTTTT
TRBJ2-3,TRBD2,TRBV6-2/TRBV6-3,.,CASSPLAGVSDTQYF,TGTGCCAGCAGTCCCCTTGCGGGGGTTTCAGATACGCAGTATTTT
TRBJ1-5,.,TRBV27,.,CASSLGGYSNQPQHF,TGTGCCAGCAGTTTAGGGGGATATAGCAATCAGCCCCAGCATTTT
TRBJ1-3,.,TRBV3-1/TRBV3-2,.,CASSQRKQGNTIYF,TGTGCCAGCAGCCAAAGGAAGCAGGGAAACACCATATATTTT
TRBJ2-1,TRBD2,TRBV3-1/TRBV3-2,.,CASSHGDSGGADEQFF,TGTGCCAGCAGCCACGGGGATAGCGGGGGGGCTGACGAGCAGTTCTTC
TRBJ2-1,.,TRBV29-1,.,CSVGASVNYNEQFF,TGCAGCGTAGGGGCTAGCGTAAACTACAATGAGCAGTTCTTC
TRBJ2-5,TRBD1,TRBV11-2,.,CASSPSGQTETQYF,TGTGCCAGCAGCCCCTCGGGACAGACAGAGACCCAGTACTTC
TRBJ2-5,.,TRBV3-1/TRBV3-2,.,CASSPSGGPQETQYF,TGTGCCAGCAGCCCGTCCGGGGGGCCCCAAGAGACCCAGTACTTC
TRBJ2-7,TRBD1,TRBV4-2,once,CASSQDGDRDRYEQYF,TGTGCCAGCAGCCAAGATGGGGACAGGGACCGCTACGAGCAGTACTTC
TRBJ2-1,.,TRBV5-4,.,CASSWDYEQFF,TGTGCCAGCAGTTGGGATTATGAGCAGTTCTTC
TRBJ2-5,.,TRBV28,.,CASRKQGGGSGETQYF,TGTGCCAGCAGGAAACAGGGAGGAGGGTCCGGGGAGACCCAGTACTTC
TRBJ1-2,.,TRBV7-9,.,CASSLDTTGGYTF,TGTGCCAGCAGCTTAGACACGACGGGAGGCTACACCTTC
TRBJ2-1,.,TRBV6-5,.,CASRKYASSYNEQFF,TGTGCCAGCAGAAAGTACGCCAGCTCCTACAATGAGCAGTTCTTC
TRBJ1-4,.,TRBV6-5,.,CASRPPANEKLFF,TGTGCCAGCAGACCCCCGGCTAATGAAAAACTGTTTTTT
TRBJ1-6,.,TRBV28,.,CASSFWGRTNSPLHF,TGTGCCAGCAGTTTCTGGGGCAGAACCAATTCACCCCTCCACTTT
TRBJ2-6,.,TRBV23-1,.,CASSQTGPQALGANVLTF,TGCGCCAGCAGTCAGACAGGCCCCCAAGCTCTGGGGGCCAACGTCCTGACTTTC
TRBJ2-1,.,TRBV7-9,.,CASGRSYNEQFF,TGTGCCAGCGGAAGATCTTACAATGAGCAGTTCTTC
TRBJ1-2,TRBD1,TRBV7-3,.,CASSLRSPLGQGAIFSSRYTF,TGTGCCAGCAGCTTACGGAGCCCCTTGGGACAGGGGGCGATTTTCTCCTCTCGCTACACCTTC
TRBJ2-1,.,TRBV3-1/TRBV3-2,.,CASSQGSTIEQFF,TGTGCCAGCAGCCAAGGCTCGACGATTGAGCAGTTCTTC